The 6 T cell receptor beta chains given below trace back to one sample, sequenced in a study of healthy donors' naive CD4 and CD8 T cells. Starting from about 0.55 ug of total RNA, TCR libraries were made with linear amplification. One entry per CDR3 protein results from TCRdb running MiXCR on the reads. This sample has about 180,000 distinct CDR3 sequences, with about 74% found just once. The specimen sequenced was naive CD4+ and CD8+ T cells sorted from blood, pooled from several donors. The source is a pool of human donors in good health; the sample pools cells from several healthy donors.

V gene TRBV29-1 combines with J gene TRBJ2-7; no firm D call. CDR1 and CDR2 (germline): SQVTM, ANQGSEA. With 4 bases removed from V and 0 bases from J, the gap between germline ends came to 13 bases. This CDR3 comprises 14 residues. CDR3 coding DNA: TGCAGCGTTGTTCGTCAGGAAAACTCCTACGAGCAGTACTTC. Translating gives CSVVRQENSYEQYF.

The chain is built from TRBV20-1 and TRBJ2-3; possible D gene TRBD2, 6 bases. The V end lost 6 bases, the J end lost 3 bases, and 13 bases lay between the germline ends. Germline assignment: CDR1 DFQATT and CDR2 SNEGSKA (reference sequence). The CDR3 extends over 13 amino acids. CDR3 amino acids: CSAARRETDTQYF. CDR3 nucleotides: TGCAGTGCAGCACGCCGGGAGACAGATACGCAGTATTTT.

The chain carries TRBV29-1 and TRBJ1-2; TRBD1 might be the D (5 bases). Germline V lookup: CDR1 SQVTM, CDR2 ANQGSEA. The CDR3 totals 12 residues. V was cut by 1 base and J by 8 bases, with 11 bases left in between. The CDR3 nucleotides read TGCAGCGTTGAAGCCTGGGGCGCGGGCTACACCTTC. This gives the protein CSVEAWGAGYTF.

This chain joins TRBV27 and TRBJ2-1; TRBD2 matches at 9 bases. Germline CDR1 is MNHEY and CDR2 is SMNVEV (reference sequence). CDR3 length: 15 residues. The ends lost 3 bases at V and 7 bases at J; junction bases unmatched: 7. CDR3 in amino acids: CASSLLVTSGNEQFF. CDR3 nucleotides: TGTGCCAGCAGTTTGTTAGTTACTAGCGGGAATGAGCAGTTCTTC.

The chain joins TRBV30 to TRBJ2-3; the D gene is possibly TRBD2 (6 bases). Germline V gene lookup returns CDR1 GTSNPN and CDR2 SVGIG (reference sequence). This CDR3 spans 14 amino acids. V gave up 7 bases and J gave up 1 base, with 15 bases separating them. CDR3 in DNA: TGTGCCTCCGAATCGGGACTTGGCACAGATACGCAGTATTTT. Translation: CASESGLGTDTQYF. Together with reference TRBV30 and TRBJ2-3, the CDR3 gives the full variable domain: SQTIHQWPATLVQPVGSPLSLECTVEGTSNPNLYWYRQAAGRGLQLLFYSVGIGQISSEVPQNLSASRPQDRQFILSSKKLLLSDSGFYLCASESGLGTDTQYFGPGTRLTVL.

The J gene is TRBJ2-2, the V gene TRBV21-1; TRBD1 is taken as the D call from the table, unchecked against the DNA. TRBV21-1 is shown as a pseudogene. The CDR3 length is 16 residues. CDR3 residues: CASSNRGQGNTGELFF. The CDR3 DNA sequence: TGTGCCAGCAGCAATCGGGGCCAGGGGAACACCGGGGAGCTGTTTTTT.